The 32 T cell receptor beta chains presented below share a single source sample, sequenced in a study of regulatory and conventional T cells in RAG deficiency. Profiling relied on immunoSEQ multiplex PCR, and the TCRdb table lists in-frame clones only, not all of them. The table includes some 35,000 clones, about 80% detected once. The sorted conventional CD4+ T cells were CD25-low and CD127-high, with genomic DNA sequenced. The sample was also linked to a second study, of regulatory T cells. This second study notes: Primers: 52 TRBV forward and 13 TRBJ reverse.

The sample was CD4+ effector T cells sorted from blood. Receptors were obtained from a human donor in good health.

The genes are TRBV6-6 and TRBJ1-5; D ambiguous. The V gene lost 2 bases and the J gene lost 5 bases, with 4 bases spanning the gap. Germline-derived CDR1 and CDR2 are MNHNY and SVGAGI (reference sequence). The CDR3 sequence is 12 residues long. DNA for the CDR3: TGTGCCAGCAGTTACAAGGATCAGCCCCAGCATTTT. Residues: CASSYKDQPQHF.

The chain carries TRBV19 and TRBJ2-1; TRBD2 is a possible D gene (7 bases). The V gene's germline CDR1 is LNHDA and CDR2 SQIVND (reference sequence). Between the trimmed V and J ends, which lost 3 bases and 0 bases, there was a span of 15 bases. The CDR3 is 17 residues long. The CDR3, as DNA: TGTGCCAGTAGTATGGGTGCGGGGGCTTACTCCTACAATGAGCAGTTCTTC. It codes for CASSMGAGAYSYNEQFF.

The V gene is TRBV6-1, the J gene TRBJ2-7; D is perhaps TRBD2 (6 bases). The CDR3 is 11 amino acids. Germline V gene data show CDR1 as MNHNS and CDR2 as SASEGT. V was pared by 3 bases and J by 7 bases, with 7 bases between. The CDR3, as DNA: TGTGCCAGCAGTGAGGGGAGGGAGCAGTACTTC. As protein: CASSEGREQYF.

In this sample, this clone turned up once. The CDR3 DNA follows: TGCAGTGCGACCCCCGACATCGATGGACTAGCGGGGATGGGCGAGCAGTACTTC. The encoded protein is CSATPDIDGLAGMGEQYF. This chain joins TRBV29-1 and TRBJ2-7; TRBD2 agrees at 12 bases. Per the germline V gene, CDR1 is SQVTM and CDR2 is ANQGSEA. The CDR3 covers 18 residues.

This clone came up a few times. This chain uses TRBV4-2 with TRBJ2-2; D may be TRBD2 (6 bases). The CDR3 sequence is 16 residues long. Trimming shortened V by 4 bases and J by 4 bases, and 16 bases separated the two germline ends. CDR1 and CDR2 (germline): LGHNA, YNFKEQ. The CDR3 reads CASSPSGAGFTGELFF. The CDR3, as DNA: TGTGCCAGCAGCCCTTCGGGAGCCGGCTTCACCGGGGAGCTGTTTTTT.

This chain links TRBV7-8 with TRBJ2-3; D ambiguous. Germline CDR1 and CDR2: SGHVS and FQNEAQ. This CDR3 contains 15 residues. V lost 5 bases to trimming and J lost 0 bases, with 12 bases between them. The CDR3 here is CASSLLLPSTDTQYF. The CDR3 DNA follows: TGTGCCAGCAGCCTACTACTACCTAGCACAGATACGCAGTATTTT.

The rearrangement links TRBV19 to TRBJ1-6, with a weak D call TRBD1 (6 bases). With 7 bases removed from V and 9 bases from J, the gap between germline ends came to 10 bases. Germline CDR1 reads LNHDA; CDR2 reads SQIVND (reference sequence). This CDR3 region has 12 residues. Here the CDR3 reads CASTQGFSPLHF. CDR3 bases: TGTGCCAGTACTCAGGGGTTTTCACCCCTCCACTTT.

The chain joins TRBV7-9 to TRBJ1-5; maybe TRBD1 (5 bases). V gave up 1 base and J gave up 7 bases, with 8 bases separating them. This CDR3 spans 13 amino acids. Per germline, CDR1 SEHNR and CDR2 FQNEAQ (reference sequence). CDR3 protein: CASSLGGPQPQHF. Here the CDR3 DNA reads TGTGCCAGCAGCTTAGGGGGCCCCCAGCCCCAGCATTTT. Full variable domain (remainder filled in from reference TRBV7-9 and TRBJ1-5): DTGVSQNPRHKITKRGQNVTFRCDPISEHNRLYWYRQTLGQGPEFLTYFQNEAQLEKSRLLSDRFSAERPKGSFSTLEIQRTEQGDSAMYLCASSLGGPQPQHFGDGTRLSIL.

This clone has only a few counts. The chain combines TRBV2 with TRBJ1-6; tentative D call: TRBD1 (5 bases). The germline gives CDR1 SNHLY, CDR2 FYNNEI. The CDR3 contains 14 residues. V was clipped by 4 bases and J by 15 bases, with 19 bases between them. CDR3 sequence reads: CASSGGRTNSVLHF. In DNA, the CDR3 is TGTGCCAGCAGTGGGGGACGGACGAATAGTGTCCTCCACTTT.

The sample holds a few counts of this clone. The CDR3, as DNA: TGTGCCAGCAGGAGGGGTCTTTATAATTCACCCCTCCACTTT. It encodes CASRRGLYNSPLHF. The chain is built from TRBV6-5 and TRBJ1-6, with D possibly TRBD1 on 5 matching bases. CDR3 size: 14 residues. The germline V and J ends were trimmed by 6 bases and 4 bases, with 10 bases remaining between them. Germline CDR1 MNHEY, CDR2 SVGAGI.

V usage is TRBV7-6 and J usage is TRBJ2-7; 13 positions match TRBD2. This CDR3 is 17 amino acids long. Trimming took 7 bases from V and 2 from J; bases not matched to a gene: 11. Germline V CDR1 and CDR2: SGHVS, FNYEAQ. CDR3 amino acids: CASTRGGTSGTTYEQYF. DNA for the CDR3: TGTGCCAGCACTAGGGGGGGGACTAGCGGGACCACCTACGAGCAGTACTTC.

The CDR3 reads CASSYQALNTEAFF. CDR3 bases: TGTGCCAGCAGCTACCAGGCCTTGAACACTGAAGCTTTCTTT. The chain links TRBV5-4 to TRBJ1-1; no clear D. This CDR3 has 14 amino acids. Trimming pared 3 bases from V and 0 bases from J, leaving 9 bases between. Germline V lookup: CDR1 SGHNT, CDR2 YYREEE (reference sequence).

The chain couples TRBV6-6 to TRBJ2-2; tentatively, D is TRBD1 (7 bases). The CDR3 spans 15 residues. Germline V gene lookup returns CDR1 MNHNY and CDR2 SVGAGI (reference sequence). V lost 5 bases and J lost 4, with 14 bases in between. In DNA form, the CDR3 reads TGTGCCAGCAGTGTCCGACAGGGAGGCACCGGGGAGCTGTTTTTT. It is translated as CASSVRQGGTGELFF.

The rearrangement uses TRBV27 and TRBJ1-2; possible D gene TRBD1, 6 bases. Trimming took off 3 bases at V and 5 bases at J, with 16 bases between the two ends. This CDR3 contains 15 residues. Germline loops: CDR1 MNHEY, CDR2 SMNVEV (reference sequence). CDR3 sequence reads: CASSFTGGPQYGYTF. CDR3 DNA sequence: TGTGCCAGCAGTTTTACGGGGGGGCCCCAGTATGGCTACACCTTC.

The gene calls are TRBV11-2 and TRBJ1-5, with no clear D. V was clipped by 5 bases and J by 0 bases, with 8 bases between them. CDR3 length: 14 amino acids. The germline gives CDR1 SGHAT, CDR2 FQNNGV. The CDR3 nucleotides are TGTGCCAGCAGCAGTAGTTATAGCAATCAGCCCCAGCATTTT. It specifies CASSSSYSNQPQHF.

The chain has TRBV29-1 and TRBJ1-2; D might be TRBD1 (6 bases). The CDR3 sequence is 14 residues long. Germline V CDR1 and CDR2: SQVTM, ANQGSEA. V lost 3 bases and J 0 bases, leaving 11 bases between the germline ends. The CDR3 DNA reads TGCAGCGTTGACAGGGGCCAAACTAACTATGGCTACACCTTC. Translating it yields CSVDRGQTNYGYTF.

The gene calls are TRBV5-6 and TRBJ2-7; D possibly corresponds to TRBD2 (5 bases). V was shortened by 0 bases and J by 6 bases, with 10 bases between the two germline ends. CDR1 is SGHDT, CDR2 YYEEEE, per germline. The CDR3 is 13 amino acids. In DNA, the CDR3 is TGTGCCAGCAGCTTGGGCACGGAGGTCGAGCAGTACTTC. Translation gives CASSLGTEVEQYF.

The V and J genes are TRBV19 and TRBJ2-7, with TRBD1 identical over 9 bases. This CDR3 region has 15 residues. J lost 2 bases, V lost 1 base, and 3 bases had no gene match. Germline V gene sequence: CDR1 LNHDA, CDR2 SQIVND (reference sequence). The CDR3 nucleotides are TGTGCCAGTAGTATAGGGACAGGGGTGGCCTACGAGCAGTACTTC. Translation: CASSIGTGVAYEQYF.

The chain uses TRBV7-9 and TRBJ2-3; 8 bases fit TRBD1. In germline, CDR1 is SEHNR, CDR2 FQNEAQ (reference sequence). V lost 2 bases, J lost 6 bases, and 10 bases stayed unmatched. The CDR3 length is 16 residues. CDR3 nucleotide sequence: TGTGCCAGCAGCTTAAGTGCCGGACAGGGAGCTGATACGCAGTATTTT. It is translated as CASSLSAGQGADTQYF.

The chain joins TRBV5-1 to TRBJ1-4; 9 bases agree with TRBD1. The CDR3 runs 14 residues. The germline V gene has CDR1 SGHRS and CDR2 YFSETQ. The V gene end was trimmed by 6 bases and the J gene end by 8 bases; junction bases not matched to a gene: 8. The CDR3 DNA follows: TGCGCCAGCACCTTCGGGACAGGGAAGGAAAAACTGTTTTTT. Translation gives CASTFGTGKEKLFF.

This clone appeared a few times. The chain links TRBV18 to TRBJ1-1; D is perhaps TRBD1 (5 bases). Trimming stripped 4 bases from V and 4 bases from J, with 19 bases between. There are 16 residues in the CDR3. Germline values: CDR1 KGHSH, CDR2 LQKENI. CDR3 amino acids: CASSHRMGRTGTEAFF. The CDR3 DNA follows: TGTGCCAGCTCACATAGAATGGGGCGCACTGGCACTGAAGCTTTCTTT. Drawing the rest from reference TRBV18 and TRBJ1-1, the complete variable domain is NAGVMQNPRHLVRRRGQEARLRCSPMKGHSHVYWYRQLPEEGLKFMVYLQKENIIDESGMPKERFSAEFPKEGPSILRIQQVVRGDSAAYFCASSHRMGRTGTEAFFGQGTRLTVV.

The rearrangement uses TRBV5-1 and TRBJ2-1; tentatively, D is TRBD2 (6 bases). V gave up 3 bases and J gave up 2 bases, with 15 bases separating them. The CDR3 is made up of 16 amino acids. The germline V gene encodes CDR1 SGHRS and CDR2 YFSETQ. The DNA for the CDR3 is TGCGCCAGCAGCTCGTTTCCGGGACTCACCTACAATGAGCAGTTCTTC. Its translation: CASSSFPGLTYNEQFF.

V and J are TRBV5-1 and TRBJ1-2; maybe TRBD1 (5 bases). The CDR3 has 14 amino acids. Germline V CDR1 and CDR2: SGHRS, YFSETQ. V was cut by 0 bases and J by 8 bases, with 14 bases left in between. DNA for the CDR3: TGCGCCAGCAGCTTGGCCTTGTCCCAGGGAGGCTACACCTTC. This codes for CASSLALSQGGYTF.

In nucleotides, the CDR3 is TGTGCCAGCAGCTTGGCTTCCAACAGGAGGGCCACTGAAGCTTTCTTT. This gives the protein CASSLASNRRATEAFF. This chain joins TRBV5-6 and TRBJ1-1; D is possibly TRBD1 (5 bases). Germline V lookup: CDR1 SGHDT, CDR2 YYEEEE. V was trimmed by 0 bases and J by 4 bases, leaving 16 bases between them. This CDR3 comprises 16 residues.

This clone is a singleton in its sample. The genes are TRBV30 and TRBJ1-6; D uncertain. The CDR3 length is 18 residues. Between the trimmed V and J ends, which lost 0 bases and 0 bases, there was a span of 15 bases. Germline V lookup: CDR1 GTSNPN, CDR2 SVGIG (reference sequence). DNA for the CDR3: TGTGCCTGGAGTGTACTTGAGGGCCTCGGCTCCTATAATTCACCCCTCCACTTT. Translation gives CAWSVLEGLGSYNSPLHF. Full variable domain (missing parts from reference TRBV30 and TRBJ1-6): SQTIHQWPATLVQPVGSPLSLECTVEGTSNPNLYWYRQAAGRGLQLLFYSVGIGQISSEVPQNLSASRPQDRQFILSSKKLLLSDSGFYLCAWSVLEGLGSYNSPLHFGNGTRLTVT.

The chain combines TRBV6-1 with TRBJ2-3, with a tentative D call TRBD2 (5 bases). Trimming removed 0 bases at V and 2 bases at J, with 12 bases between. The CDR3 consists of 16 residues. CDR1 and CDR2 (germline): MNHNS, SASEGT. The CDR3 nucleotides read TGTGCCAGCAGTGAAGCCCCCACGGGGTTCACAGATACGCAGTATTTT. Its protein is CASSEAPTGFTDTQYF.

The chain links TRBV27 to TRBJ1-5; perhaps TRBD1 as D (5 bases). Germline values: CDR1 MNHEY, CDR2 SMNVEV (reference sequence). The CDR3 is made up of 15 amino acids. The V end was cut by 9 bases, the J end by 0 bases, with 15 bases between. DNA of the CDR3: TGTGCCAGAGCCCTGGGGCAGGTTAGCAATCAGCCCCAGCATTTT. Amino acids: CARALGQVSNQPQHF.

This clone has just one count. The chain carries TRBV6-5 and TRBJ1-5; D unresolved. Germline CDR1 is MNHEY and CDR2 is SVGAGI. The V and J ends lost 5 bases and 3 bases respectively, with 11 bases between them. This CDR3 has 14 amino acids. The CDR3 sequence: CASSPRHHNQPQHF. Written as DNA, the CDR3 is TGTGCCAGCAGTCCCCGACACCACAATCAGCCCCAGCATTTT.

The chain has TRBV14 and TRBJ1-1; D remains ambiguous. In germline, CDR1 is SGHDN, CDR2 FVKESK. The CDR3 extends over 13 amino acids. V dropped 5 bases and J dropped 0 bases, with 7 bases sitting between them. CDR3 amino acids: CASSNSMNTEAFF. In DNA, the CDR3 is TGTGCCAGCAGCAACTCCATGAACACTGAAGCTTTCTTT.

V usage is TRBV23-1 and J usage is TRBJ2-7; D is unresolved. TRBV23-1 falls under the ORF class, with uncertain function. The CDR3 loop spans 11 amino acids. Trimming removed 2 bases from V and 2 bases from J, with 1 base in between. CDR3 DNA sequence: TGCGCCAGCAGTCAAACCTACGAGCAGTACTTC. Its protein is CASSQTYEQYF.

This sequence joins TRBV28 and TRBJ2-3, with a possible D match to TRBD1 (6 bases). Trimming removed 5 bases at V and 2 bases at J, with 11 bases between. CDR3 length: 14 amino acids. Germline V gives CDR1 MDHEN, CDR2 SYDVKM. The CDR3 DNA is TGTGCCAGCAGTCAACAGGGATACACAGATACGCAGTATTTT. It codes for CASSQQGYTDTQYF.

The chain couples TRBV6-1 to TRBJ2-2, with TRBD1 matching over 7 bases. The V gene end was trimmed by 1 base and the J gene end by 5 bases; junction bases not matched to a gene: 10. Germline assignment: CDR1 MNHNS and CDR2 SASEGT. The CDR3 sequence is 17 residues long. Here the CDR3 reads CASSEEVRGQRTGELFF. CDR3 coding DNA: TGTGCCAGCAGTGAAGAGGTGAGGGGACAGCGTACCGGGGAGCTGTTTTTT.